This T cell receptor (beta chain) appears in the sequencing data of a study of shared clonotypes between healthy human individuals. Overall study context: For every donor, three CD4 naive, three CD4 memory, two CD8 naive and one CD8 memory plates were used.

The naive CD8 fraction comprised CD45RO-negative cells positively selected for CCR7 and excluded terminally differentiated effector memory CD45RA+ cells. Free of recent acute infections or vaccinations, the donors were healthy HIV-negative adults. Here immunoSEQ multiplex PCR was the method, and the copy in TCRdb shows in-frame clones only, minus some. This sample has 1.5 million to 2.5 million clones, with approximately 94% found just once. This CDR3 region has 15 residues. Germline V gene lookup returns CDR1 SGHAT and CDR2 FQNNGV. V was clipped by 1 base and J by 5 bases, with 15 bases between them. Remarks on this clone: Its antigen is not known.

Study-wide points: Around 5% was the fraction of naive CD4 clonotypes found shared across a handful of donors.

The chain combines TRBV11-2 with TRBJ2-7; TRBD2 is a possible D gene (6 bases). The origin of this receptor is a man aged 18 to 30 in good health. Material for sequencing was naive CD8+ T cells sorted from blood. CDR3 sequence (DNA): TGTGCCAGCAGCTTAGGAGGGACCCTAGCGAACGAGCAGTACTTC. Translated, it gives CASSLGGTLANEQYF.